Reported below is one TCR beta chain. The assay was immunoSEQ multiplex PCR, and TCRdb's table has in-frame clones only and misses some. The repertoire holds almost 95,000 clones, with 92% as singletons. This sample is drawn from a study of T cell changes during pregnancy in multiple sclerosis. Germline-derived CDR1 and CDR2 are SGHTA and FQGNSA. CDR3 length: 13 residues. The V and J ends lost 3 bases and 4 bases respectively, with 10 bases between them. This sample comprised peripheral blood, obtained in the first trimester of pregnancy. The receptor was derived from a female donor with multiple sclerosis, enrolled in a pregnancy study. This chain uses TRBV7-2 with TRBJ2-7; D call uncertain. The CDR3 region has the DNA TGTGCCAGCAGCTTGCCGCCCCAGTACGAGCAGTACTTC. Translating gives CASSLPPQYEQYF.